Listed below are T cell receptor beta chains from one sample, sequenced in a study of high-grade serous ovarian cancer treatment subgroups. Assay: immunoSEQ multiplex PCR; the TCRdb copy retains only in-frame clones and omits some. In the table there are over 5,000 clones, about 76% of which are singletons. Sequenced material: tumor tissue. The receptor set was obtained from a human donor with high-grade serous ovarian cancer. The CDR3 runs from the conserved cysteine through the conserved F or W. A D gene is named only where the DNA matches it firmly. Clone size is stated in some rows and not others, as once, few, many or a class when expanded.

J gene: TRBJ1-2; clone size: -; V gene: TRBV4-1; CDR3 length: 13; D gene: -; CDR3 DNA: TGCGCCAGCAGCCAGGGGGCCAACTATGGCTACACCTTC; CDR3 protein: CASSQGANYGYTF
J gene: TRBJ2-5; clone size: -; V gene: TRBV5-1; CDR3 length: 14; D gene: -; CDR3 DNA: TGCGCCAGCAGCTTGGCGACAGTGCGGGAGACCCAGTACTTC; CDR3 protein: CASSLATVRETQYF
J gene: TRBJ1-5; clone size: -; V gene: TRBV12-5; CDR3 length: 19; D gene: -; CDR3 DNA: TGTGCTAGTGGTTTGGTACGGGACGGACAGAGCCTTAGCAATCAGCCCCAGCATTTT; CDR3 protein: CASGLVRDGQSLSNQPQHF
J gene: TRBJ1-3; clone size: -; V gene: TRBV6-5; CDR3 length: 14; D gene: -; CDR3 DNA: TGTGCCAGCAGTCAAGGAGACCCTGGAAACACCATATATTTT; CDR3 protein: CASSQGDPGNTIYF
J gene: TRBJ1-5; clone size: few; V gene: TRBV28; CDR3 length: 17; D gene: TRBD1; CDR3 DNA: TGTGCCAGCAGTTTACAGCCGGGACAGATTAGCAATCAGCCCCAGCATTTT; CDR3 protein: CASSLQPGQISNQPQHF
J gene: TRBJ2-3; clone size: -; V gene: TRBV6-5; CDR3 length: 16; D gene: TRBD2; CDR3 DNA: TGTGCCAGCAGTTTAATAGCGGGGGGGGGCACAGATACGCAGTATTTT; CDR3 protein: CASSLIAGGGTDTQYF
J gene: TRBJ2-5; clone size: -; V gene: TRBV5-6; CDR3 length: 16; D gene: TRBD1; CDR3 DNA: TGTGCCAGCAGCGGCACCGGGACAGGGGGGCAAGAGACCCAGTACTTC; CDR3 protein: CASSGTGTGGQETQYF
J gene: TRBJ2-2; clone size: -; V gene: TRBV19; CDR3 length: 15; D gene: TRBD2; CDR3 DNA: TGTGCCAGTAGTCGCGGGGGGGCAGTGACCGGGGAGCTGTTTTTT; CDR3 protein: CASSRGGAVTGELFF
J gene: TRBJ2-1; clone size: -; V gene: TRBV4-2; CDR3 length: 17; D gene: -; CDR3 DNA: TGTGCCAGCAGCCAAGATGCCCCCCGGAGACCATACAATGAGCAGTTCTTC; CDR3 protein: CASSQDAPRRPYNEQFF
J gene: TRBJ2-5; clone size: -; V gene: TRBV7-2; CDR3 length: 13; D gene: -; CDR3 DNA: TGTGCCAGCAGCCTCGAGCGATCGGCGGCCCAGTACTTC; CDR3 protein: CASSLERSAAQYF
J gene: TRBJ1-2; clone size: -; V gene: TRBV28; CDR3 length: 13; D gene: -; CDR3 DNA: TGTGCCATCCACGGCGAGAGCGACTATGGCTACACCTTC; CDR3 protein: CAIHGESDYGYTF
J gene: TRBJ1-5; clone size: few; V gene: TRBV28; CDR3 length: 16; D gene: TRBD1; CDR3 DNA: TGTGCCAGCAGCCAACAGACAGGGTCGGGCAATCAGCCCCAGCATTTT; CDR3 protein: CASSQQTGSGNQPQHF
J gene: TRBJ1-1; clone size: -; V gene: TRBV4-1; CDR3 length: 13; D gene: -; CDR3 DNA: TGCGCCAGCAGCCCCGAGGACAGAAGAGAAGCTTTCTTT; CDR3 protein: CASSPEDRREAFF
J gene: TRBJ1-2; clone size: large; V gene: TRBV27; CDR3 length: 15; D gene: -; CDR3 DNA: TGTGCCAGCACCCCTGGGGCAGGATCCATTTATGGCTACACCTTC; CDR3 protein: CASTPGAGSIYGYTF
J gene: TRBJ2-5; clone size: -; V gene: TRBV29-1; CDR3 length: 14; D gene: TRBD1; CDR3 DNA: TGCAGCGTCGTGACAGGGGGAAGGAAGGAGACCCAGTACTTC; CDR3 protein: CSVVTGGRKETQYF
J gene: TRBJ1-2; clone size: -; V gene: TRBV7-9; CDR3 length: 12; D gene: -; CDR3 DNA: TGTGCCAGCAGCGTGGTTGGCTATGGCTACACCTTC; CDR3 protein: CASSVVGYGYTF
J gene: TRBJ1-5; clone size: -; V gene: TRBV10-3; CDR3 length: 13; D gene: -; CDR3 DNA: TGTGCCATCAAGGGCAGGTGGGATCAGCCCCAGCATTTT; CDR3 protein: CAIKGRWDQPQHF
J gene: TRBJ1-1; clone size: -; V gene: TRBV5-5; CDR3 length: 18; D gene: TRBD1; CDR3 DNA: TGTGCCAGCAGCTTAATACCCGGGACAGGGGGGGTGGGTGCTGAAGCTTTCTTT; CDR3 protein: CASSLIPGTGGVGAEAFF
J gene: TRBJ1-1; clone size: -; V gene: TRBV18; CDR3 length: 14; D gene: -; CDR3 DNA: TGTGCCAGCTCACAGGGAACCACGAACACTGAAGCTTTCTTT; CDR3 protein: CASSQGTTNTEAFF
J gene: TRBJ2-7; clone size: -; V gene: TRBV19; CDR3 length: 15; D gene: TRBD1; CDR3 DNA: TGTGCCAGTAGTAGCCGGGACAGGGGTGCCTACGAGCAGTACTTC; CDR3 protein: CASSSRDRGAYEQYF
J gene: TRBJ2-7; clone size: -; V gene: TRBV5-6; CDR3 length: 15; D gene: TRBD1; CDR3 DNA: TGTGCCAGCAGCCCAGGGACAGGGTGGGGAAACGAGCAGTACTTC; CDR3 protein: CASSPGTGWGNEQYF
J gene: TRBJ1-4; clone size: -; V gene: TRBV18; CDR3 length: 16; D gene: -; CDR3 DNA: TGTGCCAGCTCACGAGACTCTATTGCAACTAATGAAAAACTGTTTTTT; CDR3 protein: CASSRDSIATNEKLFF